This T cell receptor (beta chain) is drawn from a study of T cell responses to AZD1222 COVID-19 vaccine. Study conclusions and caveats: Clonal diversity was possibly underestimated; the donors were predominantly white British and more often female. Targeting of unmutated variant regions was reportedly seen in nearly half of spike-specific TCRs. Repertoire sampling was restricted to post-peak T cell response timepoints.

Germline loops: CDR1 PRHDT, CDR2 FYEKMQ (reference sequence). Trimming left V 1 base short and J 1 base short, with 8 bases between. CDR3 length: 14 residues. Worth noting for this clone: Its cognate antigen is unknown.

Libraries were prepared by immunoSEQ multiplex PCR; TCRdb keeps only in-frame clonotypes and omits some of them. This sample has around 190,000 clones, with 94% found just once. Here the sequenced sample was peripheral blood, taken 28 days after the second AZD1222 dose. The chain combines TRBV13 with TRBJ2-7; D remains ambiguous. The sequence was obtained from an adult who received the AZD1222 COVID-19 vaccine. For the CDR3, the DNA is TGTGCCAGCAGCTTAGTTACGCTATCCTACGAGCAGTACTTC. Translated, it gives CASSLVTLSYEQYF. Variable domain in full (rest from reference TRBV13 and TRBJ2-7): AAGVIQSPRHLIKEKRETATLKCYPIPRHDTVYWYQQGPGQDPQFLISFYEKMQSDKGSIPDRFSAQQFSDYHSELNMSSLELGDSALYFCASSLVTLSYEQYFGPGTRLTVT.